A single T cell receptor (beta chain) is shown here with its context. Its specificity is unknown. The data belong to a study of CD8+CD57+ T cells in acquired aplastic anemia. Overall study: Each DNA sample taken from sorted CD4+ and CD8+ cells came to about 3.2 ug on average. General observations from the study: Patients and controls had in common 25 to 35 CD8+ CDR3 sequences. Researchers reported that CD8+ Simpson's diversity was not significantly different in patients versus controls.

Patients who underwent sequencing had shown CD8+CD57+ cell expansion by flow cytometry. The CDR3 spans 14 residues. From germline, CDR1 is KGHDR and CDR2 SFDVKD. V lost 4 bases and J lost 10; bases outside the gene matches: 9. Investigators profiled TCR beta VDJ and CDR3 from genomic DNA template. TCRdb re-called the reads with MiXCR, one entry per CDR3 protein. Of more than 150,000 distinct CDR3 sequences listed, 48% are singletons. The sequence was collected from a human donor with aplastic anemia. The chain links TRBV24-1 to TRBJ2-1; 7 bases agree with TRBD1. Sample: sorted CD4+, CD8+, or CD8+CD57+ T cells (not recorded which) from PBMCs. The CDR3 protein is CATSDRQGVGEQFF. CDR3 sequence (DNA): TGTGCCACCAGTGACCGACAGGGAGTAGGGGAGCAGTTCTTC.